This T cell receptor beta chain was observed in a study of cytomegalovirus exposure and HLA in healthy donors. Study information: Within an early data release were 85 million or so unique TCRs drawn from HLA-typed donors.

Primers included in the PCR were 60 Vbeta and 13 Jbeta primers. Assay used: immunoSEQ multiplex PCR; TCRdb lists only in-frame clones, some missing. The table includes approximately 93,000 clones, 75% to 85% detected once. Overall study results and limits: With DRB1 most and HLA-C fewest, TCR association rates differed between HLA loci in a later analysis.

Note on this clone: Antigen specificity is unknown.

Germline trimming cut 2 bases from V and 5 bases from J; bases unmatched to any gene: 11. The germline gives CDR1 MGHRA, CDR2 YSYEKL. CDR3 length: 16 amino acids. Sequenced material: PBMCs. The rearrangement joins TRBV4-1 to TRBJ2-5; TRBD1 agrees at 7 bases. The clonotype originates from a male donor in good health and CMV-seropositive. CDR3 region: CASSQRETRGPETQYF. In DNA, the CDR3 is TGCGCCAGCAGCCAAAGAGAGACAAGGGGGCCGGAGACCCAGTACTTC.